This T cell receptor (beta chain) was sequenced during a study of CXCR3-negative and CXCR3-positive naive CD8 T cells. Study-wide results and limits: CXCR3-positive naive cells carried more hydrophobic TRB CDR3s than CXCR3-negative naive cells did.

Notes on this clonotype: Its specificity is unknown.

cDNA libraries for TRB were generated by 5' RACE incorporating UMI labels. From its re-call of the 5' RACE reads, TCRdb lists each CDR3 protein once, without DNA. This table lists approximately 120,000 distinct CDR3 sequences. This CDR3 contains 14 residues. Germline V CDR1 and CDR2: SGHVS, FNYEAQ. The V gene is TRBV7-6, the J gene TRBJ2-6; TCRdb indicates TRBD1, and absent DNA this call remains unverified. The origin of this receptor is a human donor in good health. Some clones in this sample may be carry-over from other donors' samples. The sequenced material came from naive CXCR3+ CD8+ T cells from blood. Subset defined: CD45RO-CCR7+CD27+CD95- naive CD8+ T cells expressing CXCR3 (TNR3+). This chain's CDR3 is CASSPGAGANVLTF.